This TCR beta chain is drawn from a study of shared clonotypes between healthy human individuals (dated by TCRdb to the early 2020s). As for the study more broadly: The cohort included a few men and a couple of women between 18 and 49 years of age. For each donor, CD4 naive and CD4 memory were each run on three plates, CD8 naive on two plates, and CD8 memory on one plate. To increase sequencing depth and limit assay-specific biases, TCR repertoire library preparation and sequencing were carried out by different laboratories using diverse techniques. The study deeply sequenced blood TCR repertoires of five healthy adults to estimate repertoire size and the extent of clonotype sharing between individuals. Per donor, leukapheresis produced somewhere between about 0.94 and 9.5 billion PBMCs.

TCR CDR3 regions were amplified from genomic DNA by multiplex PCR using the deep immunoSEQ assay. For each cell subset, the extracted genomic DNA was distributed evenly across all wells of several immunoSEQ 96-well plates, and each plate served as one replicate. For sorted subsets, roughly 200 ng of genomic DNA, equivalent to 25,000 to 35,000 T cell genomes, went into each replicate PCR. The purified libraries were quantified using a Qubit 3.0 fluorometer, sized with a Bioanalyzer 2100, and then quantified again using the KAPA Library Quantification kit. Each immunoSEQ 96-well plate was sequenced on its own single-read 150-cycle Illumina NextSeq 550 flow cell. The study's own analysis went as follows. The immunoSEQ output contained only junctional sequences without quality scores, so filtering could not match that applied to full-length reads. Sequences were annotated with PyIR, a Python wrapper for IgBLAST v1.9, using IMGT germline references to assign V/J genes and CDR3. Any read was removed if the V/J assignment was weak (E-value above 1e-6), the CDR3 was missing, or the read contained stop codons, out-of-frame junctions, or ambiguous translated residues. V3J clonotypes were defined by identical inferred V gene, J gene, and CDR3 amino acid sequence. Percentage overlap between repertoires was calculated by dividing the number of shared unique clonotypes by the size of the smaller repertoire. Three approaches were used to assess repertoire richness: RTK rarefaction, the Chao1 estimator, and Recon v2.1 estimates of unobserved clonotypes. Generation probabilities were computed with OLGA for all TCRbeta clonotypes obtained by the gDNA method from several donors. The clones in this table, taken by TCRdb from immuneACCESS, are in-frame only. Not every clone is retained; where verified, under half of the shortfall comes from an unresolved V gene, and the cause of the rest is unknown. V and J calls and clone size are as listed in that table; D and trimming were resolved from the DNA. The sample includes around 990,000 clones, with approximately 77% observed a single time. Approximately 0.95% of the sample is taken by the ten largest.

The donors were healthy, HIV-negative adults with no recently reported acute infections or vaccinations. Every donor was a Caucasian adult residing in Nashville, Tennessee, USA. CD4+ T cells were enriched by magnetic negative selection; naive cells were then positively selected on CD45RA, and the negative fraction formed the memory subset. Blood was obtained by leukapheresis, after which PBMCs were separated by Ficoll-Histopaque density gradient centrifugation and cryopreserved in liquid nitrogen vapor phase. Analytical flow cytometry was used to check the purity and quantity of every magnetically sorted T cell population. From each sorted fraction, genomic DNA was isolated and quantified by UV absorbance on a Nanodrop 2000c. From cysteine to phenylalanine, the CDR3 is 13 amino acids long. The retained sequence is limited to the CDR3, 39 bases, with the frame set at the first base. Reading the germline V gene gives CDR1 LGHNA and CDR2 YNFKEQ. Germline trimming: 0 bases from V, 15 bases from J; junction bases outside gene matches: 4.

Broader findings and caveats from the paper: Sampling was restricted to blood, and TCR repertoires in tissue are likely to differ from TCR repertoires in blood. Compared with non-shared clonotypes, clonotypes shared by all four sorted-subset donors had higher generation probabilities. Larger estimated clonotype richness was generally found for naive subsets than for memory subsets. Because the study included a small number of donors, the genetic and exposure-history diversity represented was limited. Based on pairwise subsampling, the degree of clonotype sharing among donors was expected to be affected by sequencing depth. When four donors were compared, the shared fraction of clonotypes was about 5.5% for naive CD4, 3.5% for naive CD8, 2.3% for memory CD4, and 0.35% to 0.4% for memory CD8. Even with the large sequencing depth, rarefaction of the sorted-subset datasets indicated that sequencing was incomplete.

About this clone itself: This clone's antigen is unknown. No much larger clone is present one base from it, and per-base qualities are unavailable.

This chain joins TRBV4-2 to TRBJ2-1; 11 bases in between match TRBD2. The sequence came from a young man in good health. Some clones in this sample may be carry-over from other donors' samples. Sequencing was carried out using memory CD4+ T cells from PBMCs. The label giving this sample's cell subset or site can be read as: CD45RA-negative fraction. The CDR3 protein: CASSQEGLAVRFF. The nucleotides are TGTGCCAGCAGCCAAGAGGGACTAGCGGTGCGGTTCTTC.